Given below is one T cell receptor beta chain in context. Methods used by the authors: Amplification with reference gene primers provided the estimates of nucleated cell counts. Measured with immunoSEQ multiplex PCR; TCRdb has only the in-frame clones, and not every one. That table supplies the V and J calls and clone size; D and trimming were determined from the DNA. Among 200,000 to 300,000 clones listed, approximately 83% were seen once. The CDR3 has 13 amino acids. Germline lookup yields CDR1 SGHDN and CDR2 FVKESK. The ends lost 4 bases at V and 8 bases at J; junction bases unmatched: 6. These data originate in a study of blood T cell repertoires in COVID-19. About the research overall: COVID-19 samples, acute and convalescent, were from the United States, Italy and Spain. Nucleic acid was either cDNA or gDNA, and it came from T cells, B-cell-depleted T cells, or PBMCs.

The TCR was taken from a woman in her 30s who had recovered from COVID-19. This chain links TRBV14 with TRBJ1-1, with 8 bases that match TRBD1. The specimen was peripheral blood. CDR3 bases: TGTGCCAGCAGCCCCACTTGGACAGGGGAAGCTTTCTTT. Its translation is CASSPTWTGEAFF.